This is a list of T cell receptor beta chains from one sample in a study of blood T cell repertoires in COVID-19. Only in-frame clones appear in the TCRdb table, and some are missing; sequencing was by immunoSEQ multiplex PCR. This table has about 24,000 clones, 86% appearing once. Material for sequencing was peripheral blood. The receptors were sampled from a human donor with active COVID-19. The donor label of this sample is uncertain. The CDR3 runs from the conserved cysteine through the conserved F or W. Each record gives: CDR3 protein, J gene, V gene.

CDR3: CASSQLAREQFF
J: TRBJ2-1
V: TRBV7-8

CDR3: CASTNRDRAVEAFF
J: TRBJ1-1
V: TRBV19

CDR3: CASRPRGAPYEQYF
J: TRBJ2-7
V: TRBV5-4

CDR3: CAISVPGQGSTEAFF
J: TRBJ1-1
V: TRBV10-3

CDR3: CASSQAPGINTGELFF
J: TRBJ2-2
V: TRBV3-1/TRBV3-2

CDR3: CASSQDLAGGPGGTQYF
J: TRBJ2-3
V: TRBV3-1/TRBV3-2

CDR3: CASSKAAGTANSPLHF
J: TRBJ1-6
V: TRBV25-1

CDR3: CATSEAGNSDTQYF
J: TRBJ2-3
V: TRBV24-1

CDR3: CSVNDGDRRDYGYTF
J: TRBJ1-2
V: TRBV29-1

CDR3: CASSQSGRGDYGYTF
J: TRBJ1-2
V: TRBV16

CDR3: CASSPSWTYRELFF
J: TRBJ2-2
V: TRBV5-1

CDR3: CASSGYNEQFF
J: TRBJ2-1
V: TRBV27

CDR3: CASSPRTGLPNTGELFF
J: TRBJ2-2
V: TRBV19

CDR3: CASSLPGAGYEQYF
J: TRBJ2-7
V: TRBV5-1

CDR3: CASREDAGGTDTQYF
J: TRBJ2-3
V: TRBV6-5

CDR3: CASSALQGAGEKLFF
J: TRBJ1-4
V: TRBV11-2

CDR3: CASSQGGRAMGVDEQFF
J: TRBJ2-1
V: TRBV4-1

CDR3: CATSRDQNSNQPQHF
J: TRBJ1-5
V: TRBV15

CDR3: CASSWGGASTDTQYF
J: TRBJ2-3
V: TRBV7-9

CDR3: CASSSNLGGEQYF
J: TRBJ2-7
V: TRBV12-3/TRBV12-4

CDR3: CASSLGPSGPNF
J: TRBJ2-7
V: TRBV13

CDR3: CATGDRGQAAKNIQYF
J: TRBJ2-4
V: TRBV10-3

CDR3: CASSIGTGLREETQYF
J: TRBJ2-5
V: TRBV19

CDR3: CASSSTGGSYEQYF
J: TRBJ2-7
V: TRBV7-9

CDR3: CASSPTGSNTGELFF
J: TRBJ2-2
V: TRBV7-9

CDR3: CASSYSTSGGQETQYF
J: TRBJ2-5
V: TRBV6-5

CDR3: CASSQETGTQETQYF
J: TRBJ2-5
V: TRBV3-1/TRBV3-2

CDR3: CASISTVNTEAFF
J: TRBJ1-1
V: TRBV6-5

CDR3: CASSPPGTGVIETQYF
J: TRBJ2-5
V: TRBV5-6

CDR3: CASSRGQFAQETQYF
J: TRBJ2-5
V: TRBV4-1

CDR3: CAISEVGQGGPTNEKLFF
J: TRBJ1-4
V: TRBV10-3

CDR3: CASSPQQGRGSYNEQFF
J: TRBJ2-1
V: TRBV28

CDR3: CASSRLAGVANEQFF
J: TRBJ2-1
V: TRBV27

CDR3: CASSPRTGENTEAFF
J: TRBJ1-1
V: TRBV18

CDR3: CASRGQGGEQYF
J: TRBJ2-7
V: TRBV27

CDR3: CASSSDDRALGETQYF
J: TRBJ2-5
V: TRBV6-2/TRBV6-3

CDR3: CASISGHSGGVEQFF
J: TRBJ2-1
V: TRBV6-5

CDR3: CASTFGGTRGYGYTF
J: TRBJ1-2
V: TRBV28

CDR3: CAWMGRGTGGDTQYF
J: TRBJ2-3
V: TRBV30

CDR3: CASSLGPGQGQPQHF
J: TRBJ1-5
V: TRBV5-1

CDR3: CASSVGSDRAGEQYF
J: TRBJ2-7
V: TRBV9

CDR3: CASSFTDRGRRNTEAFF
J: TRBJ1-1
V: TRBV7-2

CDR3: CASNPGQGPYEQYF
J: TRBJ2-7
V: TRBV19

CDR3: CASSVTGGTDTQYF
J: TRBJ2-3
V: TRBV7-8

CDR3: CASSLGHLADEQFF
J: TRBJ2-1
V: TRBV11-2

CDR3: CASSYYTGRSEQFF
J: TRBJ2-1
V: TRBV6-5

CDR3: CASSLEDTIYF
J: TRBJ1-3
V: TRBV28

CDR3: CASSPAGQGKGYTF
J: TRBJ1-2
V: TRBV28

CDR3: CASSLRTTRGAGGYEQYF
J: TRBJ2-7
V: TRBV11-3

CDR3: CASSQDPTGASYNEQFF
J: TRBJ2-1
V: TRBV4-3

CDR3: CASSLTRDRVPNQPQHF
J: TRBJ1-5
V: TRBV3-1/TRBV3-2

CDR3: CATPYLAEDTQYF
J: TRBJ2-3
V: TRBV27

CDR3: CASSTNRDKNYGYTF
J: TRBJ1-2
V: TRBV19

CDR3: CASSRGEAGGRYEQYF
J: TRBJ2-7
V: TRBV7-2

CDR3: CASSNRGKNTGELFF
J: TRBJ2-2
V: TRBV5-4

CDR3: CATSDSQGSTLYTGELFF
J: TRBJ2-2
V: TRBV24-1

CDR3: CASSRYSGGTNTGELFF
J: TRBJ2-2
V: TRBV5-6